The 6 T cell receptor beta chains below come from one sample, sequenced in a study of identifying expanded T cells in peripheral blood. Sequencing was performed with immunoSEQ multiplex PCR; in TCRdb, only in-frame clones are kept and a portion is missing. Of tens of thousands of clones in the sample, around four fifths were seen once. The sample was blood. The source is a person between 18 and 75 years old in good health.

The chain combines TRBV7-9 with TRBJ2-7; unclear D gene. V shed 8 bases and J shed 4 bases, with 12 bases lying between them. This CDR3 has 12 amino acids. Germline V lookup: CDR1 SEHNR, CDR2 FQNEAQ (reference sequence). The CDR3 DNA reads TGTGCCAGCGGAGAGGACCCATACGAGCAGTACTTC. Protein product: CASGEDPYEQYF.

The chain has TRBV29-1 and TRBJ1-2; the D gene is possibly TRBD1 (6 bases). This CDR3 comprises 13 residues. Trimming removed 5 bases at V and 8 bases at J, with 18 bases between. The germline V gene has CDR1 SQVTM and CDR2 ANQGSEA. In nucleotides, the CDR3 is TGCAGCGTTCCTAACAGGGTGACGGGGGGCTACACCTTC. Protein: CSVPNRVTGGYTF.

This rearrangement joins TRBV27 to TRBJ1-2; 8 bases match TRBD1. This CDR3 contains 14 residues. Germline loops: CDR1 MNHEY, CDR2 SMNVEV (reference sequence). J gave up 2 bases and V 9 bases, and 8 bases lay outside the gene matches. As DNA, the CDR3 is TGTGCCAGTTACAGGGGGGGGAGAAACTATGGCTACACCTTC. It yields the protein CASYRGGRNYGYTF.

The V gene is TRBV5-1, the J gene TRBJ2-5; 15 bases match TRBD2. The ends lost 4 bases at V and 0 bases at J; junction bases unmatched: 4. The CDR3 runs to 17 residues. Germline-derived CDR1 and CDR2 are SGHRS and YFSETQ. The CDR3 here is CASSPGLAGGYQETQYF. DNA of the CDR3: TGCGCCAGCAGCCCGGGACTAGCGGGGGGCTACCAAGAGACCCAGTACTTC. Using reference TRBV5-1 and TRBJ2-5 for the parts outside the CDR3, the full variable domain is KAGVTQTPRYLIKTRGQQVTLSCSPISGHRSVSWYQQTPGQGLQFLFEYFSETQRNKGNFPGRFSGRQFSNSRSEMNVSTLELGDSALYLCASSPGLAGGYQETQYFGPGTRLLVL.

This chain uses TRBV28 with TRBJ2-3; a weak D match, TRBD1 (5 bases). The germline gives CDR1 MDHEN, CDR2 SYDVKM. V was pared by 10 bases and J by 6 bases, with 11 bases between. The CDR3 has 11 residues. In nucleotides, the CDR3 is TGTGCCACCAAGGGGTGGGATACGCAGTATTTT. It codes for CATKGWDTQYF.

This clone showed up just once. This chain links TRBV5-1 with TRBJ1-4; D gene uncertain. In germline, CDR1 is SGHRS, CDR2 YFSETQ. Trimming left V 1 base short and J 8 bases short, with 12 bases between. The CDR3 totals 14 residues. The CDR3 spells CASSLTVGVEKLFF. The CDR3 nucleotides read TGCGCCAGCAGCTTGACGGTAGGCGTCGAAAAACTGTTTTTT.